Following are 15 T cell receptor beta chains from one sample sequenced in a study of beta chain features in type 1 diabetes (dated by TCRdb to 2016 to 2018). The paper as a whole reports these results and caveats: A moderate but significant shortening of TCRB CDR3 length was observed in type 1 diabetes patients in all four CD4+ subsets.

Library generation was performed with the immunoSEQ multiplex PCR assay. The entire isolated RNA was reverse transcribed using the High Capacity cDNA Reverse Transcription Kit, and thus expressed TCRB transcripts were sequenced. What TCRdb holds here is the immuneACCESS table cut down to in-frame rearrangements. Part of the clones is not present; checked against another copy, under half of the missing clones reflect an unresolved V gene, and the others are unexplained. This sample has around 280,000 clones in its table, and over 14% of those were observed once. The ten largest account for 0.015% of the sample. Their target antigens are unknown. Input material: naive CD4+ T cells from blood. The sample's cell subset or site, from its label and the paper: true naive CD4+ T cells. The receptors originated from a man between 18 and 29 years old with type 1 diabetes.

The rearrangement links TRBV28 to TRBJ1-2, with D unclear. Germline CDR1 is MDHEN and CDR2 is SYDVKM. CDR3 length: 12 residues. V lost 3 bases and J lost 8, with 10 bases in between. CDR3 region: CASSLRSMGYTF. The CDR3 DNA is TGTGCCAGCAGTTTGCGATCTATGGGCTACACCTTC.

This clone was seen more than once but under ten times. The chain couples TRBV7-9 to TRBJ2-5; D perhaps matches TRBD2 (5 bases). The CDR3 covers 16 residues. The V gene's germline CDR1 is SEHNR and CDR2 FQNEAQ (reference sequence). The V end lost 2 bases, the J end lost 0 bases, and 13 bases lay between the germline ends. The CDR3 reads CASSLMSSSYQETQYF. CDR3 coding DNA: TGTGCCAGCAGCTTAATGTCTAGCAGCTACCAAGAGACCCAGTACTTC. Looking up the rest from reference TRBV7-9 and TRBJ2-5 gives the full variable domain: DTGVSQNPRHKITKRGQNVTFRCDPISEHNRLYWYRQTLGQGPEFLTYFQNEAQLEKSRLLSDRFSAERPKGSFSTLEIQRTEQGDSAMYLCASSLMSSSYQETQYFGPGTRLLVL.

The genes are TRBV7-2 and TRBJ2-5; TRBD1 matches at 9 bases. The germline V gene has CDR1 SGHTA and CDR2 FQGNSA. With 4 bases clipped from V and 5 bases from J, the junction kept 8 bases outside the gene matches. The CDR3 covers 15 residues. Here the CDR3 reads CASSSTGGLSETQYF. Written as DNA, the CDR3 is TGTGCCAGCAGCTCGACAGGGGGTTTATCGGAGACCCAGTACTTC.

This clone was counted only a few times. The CDR3 DNA follows: TGTGCCAGCAGCCCGGACAGGGGGCGAAGCTCCTACAATGAGCAGTTCTTC. Translated: CASSPDRGRSSYNEQFF. This chain uses TRBV7-9 with TRBJ2-1; 11 bases are a match to TRBD1. Germline-derived CDR1 and CDR2 are SEHNR and FQNEAQ (reference sequence). V lost 5 bases, J lost 0 bases, and 6 bases stayed unmatched. The CDR3 is 17 amino acids.

This clone came up a few times. The chain recombines TRBV9 with TRBJ2-3; 7 nucleotides line up with TRBD2. Germline V gives CDR1 SGDLS, CDR2 YYNGEE. V shed 4 bases, J shed 4 bases, and the junction held 12 bases outside the gene matches. The CDR3 runs to 16 residues. CDR3 nucleotide sequence: TGTGCCAGCAGCCCCATGTTCGGGGGGATACCAGATACGCAGTATTTT. Translating gives CASSPMFGGIPDTQYF.

The chain carries TRBV6-1 and TRBJ2-3; 11 bases are shared with TRBD2. This CDR3 is 16 amino acids long. The trim removed 2 bases at V and 8 bases at J, leaving 9 bases unmatched. Germline V lookup: CDR1 MNHNS, CDR2 SASEGT. The CDR3 sequence is CASSESTSGSWSTQYF. The CDR3 coding sequence is TGTGCCAGCAGTGAATCCACTAGCGGGAGCTGGAGTACGCAGTATTTT.

The chain couples TRBV6-5 to TRBJ2-3, with 8 bases matching TRBD2. After removal of 2 bases from V and 5 bases from J, the junction contained 6 bases not matched to a gene. The CDR3 is 15 residues long. Germline lookup yields CDR1 MNHEY and CDR2 SVGAGI. The CDR3 coding sequence is TGTGCCAGCAGTTACCGGGGCGGGGGGTTAGATACGCAGTATTTT. Its protein is CASSYRGGGLDTQYF.

CDR3 region: CASSQYLAGGPTSTDTQYF. The CDR3 DNA sequence: TGCGCCAGCAGTCAATACCTAGCGGGAGGCCCTACTAGCACAGATACGCAGTATTTT. The rearrangement uses TRBV23-1 and TRBJ2-3; 11 nucleotides align to TRBD2. TRBV23-1 is designated an ORF whose function remains uncertain. After removal of 1 base from V and 0 bases from J, the junction contained 9 bases not matched to a gene. This CDR3 is built from 19 residues.

In its sample, this clone was seen a few times. The rearrangement uses TRBV13 and TRBJ2-7; D is possibly TRBD2 (6 bases). Germline V lookup: CDR1 PRHDT, CDR2 FYEKMQ (reference sequence). This CDR3 is built from 16 residues. V gave up 0 bases and J gave up 2 bases, with 14 bases separating them. DNA for the CDR3: TGTGCCAGCAGCTTAGGTTGGAGGGAAACCCCCTACGAGCAGTACTTC. It is translated as CASSLGWRETPYEQYF. Together with reference TRBV13 and TRBJ2-7, the CDR3 gives the full variable domain: AAGVIQSPRHLIKEKRETATLKCYPIPRHDTVYWYQQGPGQDPQFLISFYEKMQSDKGSIPDRFSAQQFSDYHSELNMSSLELGDSALYFCASSLGWRETPYEQYFGPGTRLTVT.

The chain uses TRBV5-6 and TRBJ2-7; 7 bases map to TRBD1. The CDR3 has 16 amino acids. Trimming cost V 1 base and J 0 bases; bases outside gene matches: 7. CDR1 is SGHDT, CDR2 YYEEEE, per germline. CDR3 in amino acids: CASSLRPTGASYEQYF. CDR3 in DNA: TGTGCCAGCAGCTTGCGACCTACAGGGGCCTCCTACGAGCAGTACTTC.

The V gene is TRBV5-1, the J gene TRBJ1-2; 12 nucleotides match TRBD1. Germline values: CDR1 SGHRS, CDR2 YFSETQ. The CDR3 covers 16 residues. V shed 4 bases, J shed 8 bases, and the junction held 12 bases outside the gene matches. The CDR3 nucleotides are TGCGCCAGCAGCACCATACCGGGACAGGGGGCGGGAGGCTACACCTTC. Protein sequence: CASSTIPGQGAGGYTF.

V is TRBV18 and J is TRBJ2-1; possible D gene TRBD2, 6 bases. CDR1 is KGHSH and CDR2 is LQKENI in the germline V gene. V shed 4 bases and J shed 6 bases, with 16 bases lying between them. The CDR3 spans 15 residues. CDR3 region: CASSRRGGTRNEQFF. CDR3 DNA: TGTGCCAGCTCACGACGTGGGGGGACGCGCAATGAGCAGTTCTTC.

There are a few counts of this clone. This chain connects TRBV28 to TRBJ2-3, with TRBD2 identical over 13 bases. From germline, CDR1 is MDHEN and CDR2 SYDVKM. This CDR3 contains 14 residues. The V gene end was trimmed by 10 bases and the J gene end by 4 bases; junction bases not matched to a gene: 5. The CDR3 region has the DNA TGTGCCACCTACACTAGCGGGAGGGCAGATACGCAGTATTTT. Amino acid sequence: CATYTSGRADTQYF.

A few counts support this clone. V and J are TRBV5-1 and TRBJ2-1, with 10 bases matching TRBD2. The CDR3 loop spans 16 amino acids. Germline CDR1 and CDR2: SGHRS and YFSETQ. Losses at the gene ends were 1 base for V and 0 bases for J; bases not matched to a gene: 1. This chain's CDR3 is CASSLLAGASYNEQFF. CDR3 coding DNA: TGCGCCAGCAGCTTGCTAGCGGGGGCCTCCTACAATGAGCAGTTCTTC.

The chain uses TRBV18 and TRBJ1-5; 8 nucleotides line up with TRBD1. Per germline, CDR1 KGHSH and CDR2 LQKENI. The CDR3 length is 14 residues. J lost 3 bases, V lost 8 bases, and 6 bases had no gene match. The CDR3 reads CASRTGGINQPQHF. The CDR3, as DNA: TGTGCCAGCCGAACAGGGGGGATCAATCAGCCCCAGCATTTT.